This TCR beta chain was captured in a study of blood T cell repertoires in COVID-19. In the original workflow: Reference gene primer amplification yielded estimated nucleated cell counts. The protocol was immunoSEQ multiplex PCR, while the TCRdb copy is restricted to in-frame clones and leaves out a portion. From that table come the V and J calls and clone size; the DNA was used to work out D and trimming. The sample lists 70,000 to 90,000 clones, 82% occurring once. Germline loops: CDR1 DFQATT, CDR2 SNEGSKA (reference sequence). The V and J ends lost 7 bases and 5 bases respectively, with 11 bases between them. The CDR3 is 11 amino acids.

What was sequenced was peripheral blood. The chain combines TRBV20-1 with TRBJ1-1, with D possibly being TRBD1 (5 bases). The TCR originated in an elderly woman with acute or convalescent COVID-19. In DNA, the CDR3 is TGCAGTGTAGGGGCCCAAACTGAAGCTTTCTTT. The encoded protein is CSVGAQTEAFF.